This entry lists 8 T cell receptor beta chains sequenced from one sample in a study of response to subunit inactivated influenza vaccine (dated by TCRdb to 2016 to 2019). Library generation was performed with RT-PCR. These reads were obtained on an Illumina HiSeq 2500. The public sequencing data were trimmed at Q25 with fastp and processed into clonotypes with MiXCR by TCRdb, which kept only in-frame beta chains. Identical CDR3 protein sequences are pooled into one entry, listed with their most common genes and DNA. This sample holds some 800,000 distinct CDR3 sequences; approximately 21% were observed only once. Roughly a tenth of the sample lies in the top ten. The sequenced sample was PBMCs from blood, obtained less than 6 days after vaccination. These receptor sequences come from a man aged 45-65 years who received an inactivated influenza vaccine. Donor details come from another sample of the same person, matched by shared clones.

V is TRBV12-3 or TRBV12-4 and J is TRBJ1-1, with a tentative D call TRBD1 (6 bases). This CDR3 region has 14 residues. V lost 6 bases to trimming and J lost 1 base, with 12 bases between them. The chain's CDR3 is CASRPQGTNTEAFF. As DNA, the CDR3 is TGTGCCAGCAGGCCACAGGGCACGAACACTGAAGCTTTCTTT.

In its sample, this clonotype was seen a few times. DNA of the CDR3: TGTGCCAGCAGCGGGACAGGTCGGTCACCCCTCCACTTT. Translated: CASSGTGRSPLHF. The V and J genes are TRBV5-6 and TRBJ1-6, with 8 bases aligning to TRBD1. CDR1 and CDR2 from the germline V gene are SGHDT and YYEEEE. The CDR3 spans 13 residues. J gave up 10 bases and V 4 bases, and 4 bases lay outside the gene matches.

This clonotype appeared a few times. The rearrangement uses TRBV11-2 and TRBJ1-4, with a weak D call TRBD1 (6 bases). The V gene lost 1 base and the J gene lost 8 bases, with 14 bases spanning the gap. This CDR3 region has 15 residues. CDR1 is SGHAT and CDR2 is FQNNGV in the germline V gene. This CDR3 reads CASSLASGGGEKLFF. CDR3 nucleotides: TGTGCCAGCAGCTTAGCGTCGGGGGGCGGAGAAAAACTGTTTTTT.

This clonotype was found a few times. V and J are TRBV6-2 or TRBV6-3 and TRBJ2-7, with D perhaps being TRBD1 or TRBD2 (5 bases each). Germline loops: CDR1 MNHEY, CDR2 SVGEGT. The germline V and J ends were trimmed by 5 bases and 2 bases, with 13 bases remaining between them. There are 14 residues in the CDR3. CDR3 nucleotide sequence: TGTGCCAGCAGTCCACGGGACCCAACCTACGAGCAGTACTTC. Protein sequence: CASSPRDPTYEQYF.

The V gene is TRBV20-1, the J gene TRBJ1-5; TRBD1 might be the D (6 bases). This CDR3 spans 15 amino acids. Per the germline V gene, CDR1 is DFQATT and CDR2 is SNEGSKA (reference sequence). V gave up 1 base and J gave up 0 bases, with 10 bases separating them. DNA of the CDR3: TGCAGTGCTAGAGCCGGACAGTATAGCAATCAGCCCCAGCATTTT. Its translation: CSARAGQYSNQPQHF.

This clonotype appeared a few times. The gene calls are TRBV7-2 and TRBJ2-7; 9 positions agree with TRBD1. The V gene end was trimmed by 4 bases and the J gene end by 5 bases; junction bases not matched to a gene: 15. The length of the CDR3 is 17 residues. CDR1 is SGHTA, CDR2 FQGNSA, per germline. The CDR3 sequence: CASSSLGGPGQGHEQYF. Written as DNA, the CDR3 is TGTGCCAGCAGCTCCCTGGGAGGCCCGGGACAGGGACACGAGCAGTACTTC. The full variable domain, its missing parts supplied by reference TRBV7-2 and TRBJ2-7, is GAGVSQSPSNKVTEKGKDVELRCDPISGHTALYWYRQSLGQGLEFLIYFQGNSAPDKSGLPSDRFSAERTGGSVSTLTIQRTQQEDSAVYLCASSSLGGPGQGHEQYFGPGTRLTVT.

The V and J genes are TRBV5-1 and TRBJ1-1; D is unresolved. The V gene's germline CDR1 is SGHRS and CDR2 YFSETQ. The CDR3 has 14 residues. V lost 3 bases to trimming and J lost 6 bases, with 15 bases between them. In DNA form, the CDR3 reads TGCGCCAGCAGCTACGACCTAGGTCGTCCTGAAGCTTTCTTT. It specifies CASSYDLGRPEAFF.

This clonotype was seen a few times. CDR3 sequence reads: CASSTGQAETQYF. DNA for the CDR3: TGTGCCAGCAGCACCGGACAGGCGGAGACCCAGTACTTC. This chain uses TRBV7-2 with TRBJ2-5; 7 nucleotides agree with TRBD1. The CDR3 contains 13 residues. Germline V CDR1 and CDR2: SGHTA, FQGNSA. J gave up 5 bases and V 5 bases, and 5 bases lay outside the gene matches.